This T cell receptor (beta chain) derives from a study of T cell responses to AZD1222 COVID-19 vaccine. About this clone itself: Its matching antigen is unknown.

This CDR3 is 15 amino acids long. Germline V gives CDR1 ENHRY, CDR2 SYGVKD. V was shortened by 3 bases and J by 7 bases, with 15 bases between the two germline ends. The analysis combined second doses at about 4 or about 12 weeks. Points from the study as a whole: Repertoire sampling was restricted to post-peak T cell response timepoints. Clonal diversity was possibly underestimated, and white British individuals and females predominated among donors.

Sequencing was performed with immunoSEQ multiplex PCR; in TCRdb, only in-frame clones are kept and a portion is missing. Of more than 95,000 clones detected, 84% appear once; the ten largest clones hold approximately 26%. The sequence was collected from an adult who received the AZD1222 COVID-19 vaccine. This specimen was peripheral blood, taken 28 days after the second AZD1222 dose. The V call is TRBV10-3, the J call TRBJ1-4; perhaps TRBD1 as D (5 bases). The CDR3 spells CAISEIAGKFEKLFF. The DNA of the CDR3 is TGTGCCATCAGTGAAATAGCAGGGAAGTTTGAAAAACTGTTTTTT.